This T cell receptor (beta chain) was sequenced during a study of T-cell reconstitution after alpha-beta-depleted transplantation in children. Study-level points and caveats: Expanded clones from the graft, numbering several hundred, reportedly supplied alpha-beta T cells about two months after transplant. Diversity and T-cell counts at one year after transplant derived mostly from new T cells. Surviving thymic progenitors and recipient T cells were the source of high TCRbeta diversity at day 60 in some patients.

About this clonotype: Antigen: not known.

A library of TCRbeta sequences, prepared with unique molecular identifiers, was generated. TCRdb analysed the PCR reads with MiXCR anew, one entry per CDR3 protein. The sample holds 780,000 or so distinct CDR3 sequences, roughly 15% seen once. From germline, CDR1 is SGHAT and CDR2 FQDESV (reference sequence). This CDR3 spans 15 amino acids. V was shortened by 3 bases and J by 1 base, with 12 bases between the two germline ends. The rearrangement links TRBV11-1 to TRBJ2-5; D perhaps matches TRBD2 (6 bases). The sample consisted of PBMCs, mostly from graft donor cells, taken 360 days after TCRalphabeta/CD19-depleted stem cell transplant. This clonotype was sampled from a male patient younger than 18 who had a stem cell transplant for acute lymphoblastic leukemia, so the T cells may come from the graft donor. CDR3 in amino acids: CASSFRRVAQETQYF. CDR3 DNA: TGTGCCAGCAGCTTTAGGAGGGTAGCCCAAGAGACCCAGTACTTC.